The 28 T cell receptor beta chains given below trace back to one sample, sequenced in a study of Ad26.COV2.S vaccination and SARS-CoV-2 variants. The sample's treatment: 15 to 20 received Ad26.COV2.S at low or high dose, single or two shots; about 5 received placebo; per-sample allocation not given. Sampling took place 63 days after the first vaccine or placebo injection. The data were produced by immunoSEQ multiplex PCR, yet TCRdb's version contains in-frame clones alone and is incomplete. Of 400,000 to 450,000 clones listed, roughly 90% are singletons. The sequencing used peripheral blood, collected in a trial of Ad26.COV2.S vaccine versus placebo. The origin of the receptors is a person between 18 and 60 years old who received the Ad26.COV2.S COVID-19 vaccine or a placebo.

V gene TRBV6-5 combines with J gene TRBJ1-1; 7 nucleotides agree with TRBD1. V shed 4 bases and J 1 base; nucleotides not matched to a gene: 3. Germline CDR1 is MNHEY and CDR2 is SVGAGI. This CDR3 region has 14 residues. The CDR3 region is CASSSRQGNTEAFF. Written as DNA, the CDR3 is TGTGCCAGCAGTTCTCGACAGGGGAACACTGAAGCTTTCTTT.

The chain is built from TRBV7-2 and TRBJ2-2; 8 positions agree with TRBD1. The CDR3 length is 14 residues. V lost 4 bases and J lost 7; bases outside the gene matches: 5. CDR1 SGHTA and CDR2 FQGNSA come from the germline V gene. CDR3 region: CASSSQGVGGELFF. The CDR3 DNA sequence: TGTGCCAGCAGCTCACAGGGGGTGGGCGGGGAGCTGTTTTTT.

The chain has TRBV12-3 or TRBV12-4 and TRBJ2-1; D assignment may be TRBD1 or TRBD2 (6 bases each). V shed 6 bases and J shed 5 bases, with 11 bases lying between them. The CDR3 totals 13 residues. The CDR3 DNA reads TGTGCCAGCAGCAAAAGGGGGGACAATGAGCAGTTCTTC. Its translation is CASSKRGDNEQFF.

This chain uses TRBV11-2 with TRBJ2-7; D is ambiguous. The V end lost 5 bases, the J end lost 0 bases, and 17 bases lay between the germline ends. Per the germline V gene, CDR1 is SGHAT and CDR2 is FQNNGV. The CDR3 runs to 16 residues. DNA for the CDR3: TGTGCCAGCAGCCCCATCCCGCCTTACCCCTCCTACGAGCAGTACTTC. Translated: CASSPIPPYPSYEQYF. The variable domain in full, completed from reference TRBV11-2 and TRBJ2-7, reads EAGVAQSPRYKIIEKRQSVAFWCNPISGHATLYWYQQILGQGPKLLIQFQNNGVVDDSQLPKDRFSAERLKGVDSTLKIQPAKLEDSAVYLCASSPIPPYPSYEQYFGPGTRLTVT.

The chain employs TRBV9 and TRBJ1-6; D gene unclear. The germline CDR1 and CDR2 sequences are SGDLS and YYNGEE. The V and J ends lost 4 bases and 8 bases respectively, with 7 bases between them. The length of the CDR3 is 12 residues. CDR3 coding DNA: TGTGCCAGCAGCCCCCGGGATTCACCCCTCCACTTT. This codes for CASSPRDSPLHF.

This clone was seen just once. The rearrangement links TRBV27 to TRBJ1-5; D might be TRBD1 (5 bases). V lost 0 bases and J 3 bases, leaving 9 bases between the germline ends. This CDR3 contains 15 residues. Germline-derived CDR1 and CDR2 are MNHEY and SMNVEV (reference sequence). The DNA of the CDR3 is TGTGCCAGCAGTTTATCATGGGGGGTCAATCAGCCCCAGCATTTT. It yields the protein CASSLSWGVNQPQHF.

The rearrangement links TRBV12-3 or TRBV12-4 to TRBJ2-1; unclear D gene. The CDR3 length is 11 residues. Trimming took 6 bases from V and 6 from J, leaving 6 bases between them. CDR3 sequence (DNA): TGTGCCAGCAGCCAACTCAATGAGCAGTTCTTC. Encoded protein: CASSQLNEQFF.

V and J are TRBV19 and TRBJ1-1; D is possibly TRBD1 (6 bases). This CDR3 is built from 16 residues. V dropped 1 base and J dropped 9 bases, with 21 bases sitting between them. The V gene's germline CDR1 is LNHDA and CDR2 SQIVND (reference sequence). Here the CDR3 DNA reads TGTGCCAGTAGTATAGCTCCCCGCAGGGGCCACCTGAAAGCTTTCTTT. Protein: CASSIAPRRGHLKAFF.

The CDR3 nucleotides are TGTGCCAGTAGTACTGGGACTAATTCACCCCTCCACTTT. Protein product: CASSTGTNSPLHF. The chain carries TRBV19 and TRBJ1-6; D perhaps matches TRBD1 (5 bases). V lost 4 bases to trimming and J lost 6 bases, with 7 bases between them. Germline CDR1 reads LNHDA; CDR2 reads SQIVND (reference sequence). The CDR3 runs to 13 residues.

This rearrangement joins TRBV5-4 to TRBJ1-1; tentatively, D is TRBD1 (6 bases). Trimming stripped 3 bases from V and 1 base from J, with 10 bases between. Germline CDR1 SGHNT, CDR2 YYREEE (reference sequence). CDR3 length: 14 amino acids. Here the CDR3 DNA reads TGTGCCAGCAGCTCTAGACAGGAGAACACTGAAGCTTTCTTT. Translation gives CASSSRQENTEAFF.

The chain uses TRBV7-2 and TRBJ2-5, with TRBD2 identical over 8 bases. The CDR3 is 16 residues long. J was trimmed by 5 bases and V by 3 bases; bases with no gene match: 11. Germline values: CDR1 SGHTA, CDR2 FQGNSA. CDR3 loop: CASSFLLGVAGETQYF. CDR3 DNA: TGTGCCAGCAGCTTCCTTCTGGGGGTAGCGGGGGAGACCCAGTACTTC.

V is TRBV27 and J is TRBJ2-1, with D unclear. CDR3 length equals 16 residues. Germline V gene lookup returns CDR1 MNHEY and CDR2 SMNVEV (reference sequence). V shed 0 bases and J shed 0 bases, with 9 bases lying between them. The CDR3 region is CASSLSAASSYNEQFF. CDR3 nucleotides: TGTGCCAGCAGTTTATCAGCTGCCTCCTCCTACAATGAGCAGTTCTTC.

V usage is TRBV4-3 and J usage is TRBJ1-5; a possible D gene is TRBD1 (5 bases). CDR3 length equals 15 residues. Germline CDR1 reads LGHNA; CDR2 reads YSLEER. The V end was cut by 0 bases, the J end by 7 bases, with 13 bases between. The CDR3 bases are TGCGCCAGCAGCCAAGATTGGGGCCTAGGGCAGCCCCAGCATTTT. Its protein is CASSQDWGLGQPQHF.

V is TRBV27 and J is TRBJ1-5; TRBD1 agrees at 11 bases. Germline V lookup: CDR1 MNHEY, CDR2 SMNVEV (reference sequence). With V trimmed by 5 bases and J by 0 bases, 3 bases remained unmatched. The CDR3 totals 16 residues. The CDR3 here is CASSGQGATSNQPQHF. The CDR3 DNA follows: TGTGCCAGCAGTGGACAGGGGGCGACTAGCAATCAGCCCCAGCATTTT.

This clone occurred a few times. V and J are TRBV7-9 and TRBJ1-6; TRBD1 might be the D (6 bases). V shed 5 bases and J shed 10 bases, with 15 bases lying between them. Per the germline V gene, CDR1 is SEHNR and CDR2 is FQNEAQ (reference sequence). This CDR3 has 14 amino acids. The chain's CDR3 is CASSIPGQVSPLHF. The CDR3, as DNA: TGTGCCAGCAGCATCCCGGGACAAGTATCACCCCTCCACTTT.

The CDR3 DNA reads as TGTGCCAGCAGTGAGGTGTCGGGATCTGGGGCCAACGTCCTGACTTTC. As protein: CASSEVSGSGANVLTF. The genes are TRBV6-1 and TRBJ2-6; the D gene is possibly TRBD2 (5 bases). Germline values: CDR1 MNHNS, CDR2 SASEGT. The CDR3 consists of 16 residues. Deletions cut 3 bases from V and 1 base from J, with 10 bases between.

This chain uses TRBV11-2 with TRBJ2-7; 7 bases are shared with TRBD1. Germline lookup yields CDR1 SGHAT and CDR2 FQNNGV. The CDR3 length is 15 residues. The V segment lost 1 base and the J segment 2 bases; nucleotides outside the gene matches: 5. CDR3 residues: CASSLGGTVTYEQYF. DNA for the CDR3: TGTGCCAGCAGCTTAGGTGGGACAGTTACCTACGAGCAGTACTTC.

The rearrangement links TRBV7-2 to TRBJ2-5; D gene uncertain. The germline V gene has CDR1 SGHTA and CDR2 FQGNSA. The V gene lost 3 bases and the J gene lost 3 bases, with 8 bases spanning the gap. The CDR3 runs 13 residues. CDR3 protein: CASSFSWEETQYF. The CDR3 DNA reads TGTGCCAGCAGCTTCTCCTGGGAAGAGACCCAGTACTTC.

J is TRBJ1-4 and V is TRBV5-1; unclear D gene. The CDR3 loop spans 14 amino acids. The germline V and J ends were trimmed by 0 bases and 8 bases, with 11 bases remaining between them. CDR1 is SGHRS and CDR2 is YFSETQ in the germline V gene. The DNA of the CDR3 is TGCGCCAGCAGCTTGGCCTCAGAAAGGGAAAAACTGTTTTTT. Translated: CASSLASEREKLFF.

This chain uses TRBV13 with TRBJ1-5; a possible D gene is TRBD1 (6 bases). V was shortened by 0 bases and J by 6 bases, with 15 bases between the two germline ends. CDR1 is PRHDT, CDR2 FYEKMQ, per germline (reference sequence). The CDR3 has 16 residues. CDR3 DNA sequence: TGTGCCAGCAGCTTAGGCGGTGGGGGCACGGGTCAGCCCCAGCATTTT. It encodes CASSLGGGGTGQPQHF.

CDR3 DNA sequence: TGTGCCAGCAGTTTAGGGGGCGAGGAAAAACTGTTTTTT. Translated: CASSLGGEEKLFF. This sequence joins TRBV12-3 or TRBV12-4 and TRBJ1-4; D possibly corresponds to TRBD1 (5 bases). Trimming cost V 1 base and J 8 bases, with 8 bases left between them. The CDR3 covers 13 residues.

The V gene is TRBV5-1, the J gene TRBJ1-3; 7 bases map to TRBD1. The V and J ends lost 2 bases and 5 bases, in that order; junction bases with no gene match: 10. Germline values: CDR1 SGHRS, CDR2 YFSETQ. This CDR3 is built from 16 residues. CDR3 protein: CASSLGDRGARNTIYF. The DNA for the CDR3 is TGCGCCAGCAGCTTAGGGGACAGAGGGGCCAGAAACACCATATATTTT.

This clone showed up just a few times. The chain couples TRBV25-1 to TRBJ1-6; 9 positions match TRBD1. V was pared by 3 bases and J by 10 bases, with 7 bases of the junction left unmatched. Germline V gene lookup returns CDR1 MGHDK and CDR2 SYGVNS. The CDR3 has 15 amino acids. CDR3 coding DNA: TGTGCCAGCAGTGATGGGGACAGGGTAAAATCACCCCTCCACTTT. Encoded protein: CASSDGDRVKSPLHF.

The V call is TRBV6-2 or TRBV6-3, the J call TRBJ2-4, with TRBD2 matching over 8 bases. Germline assignment: CDR1 MNHEY and CDR2 SVGEGT. The CDR3 runs to 16 residues. Trimming cost V 5 bases and J 2 bases; bases outside gene matches: 8. DNA of the CDR3: TGTGCCAGCAGTCGGGAGAGCGGGGGTCCCAAAAACATTCAGTACTTC. Its protein is CASSRESGGPKNIQYF.

This chain links TRBV19 with TRBJ1-2, with D possibly matching TRBD1 (6 bases). This CDR3 has 9 residues. CDR1 and CDR2 (germline): LNHDA, SQIVND (reference sequence). CDR3 sequence (DNA): TGTGCGCACAGGGAAGGCTACACCTTC. Its translation: CAHREGYTF.

V is TRBV2 and J is TRBJ1-6, with no clear D. Between the trimmed V and J ends, which lost 2 bases and 2 bases, there was a span of 7 bases. This CDR3 has 15 amino acids. The V gene's germline CDR1 is SNHLY and CDR2 FYNNEI. The CDR3 region has the DNA TGTGCCAGCAGTGAATCCGCGCCCTATAATTCACCCCTCCACTTT. This encodes CASSESAPYNSPLHF.

This clone was detected only once. V is TRBV12-3 or TRBV12-4 and J is TRBJ2-1; D is undetermined. Between the trimmed V and J ends, which lost 7 bases and 8 bases, there was a span of 12 bases. This CDR3 region has 12 residues. This CDR3 is CASNTRPYEQFF. CDR3 nucleotides: TGTGCCAGCAATACACGCCCTTATGAGCAGTTCTTC.

The V and J genes are TRBV3-1 (or the pseudogene TRBV3-2) and TRBJ1-2; D is unclear. Germline V CDR1 and CDR2: LGHDT, YNNKEL (reference sequence). The V gene lost 0 bases and the J gene lost 7 bases, with 12 bases spanning the gap. The length of the CDR3 is 14 residues. The CDR3 region has the DNA TGTGCCAGCAGCCAAGATTCGGCAAGACGTGGCTACACCTTC. Translating it yields CASSQDSARRGYTF.